These T cell receptor beta chains were read from a single sample in a study of T cells in pancreatic ductal adenocarcinoma. Repertoires were generated with immunoSEQ multiplex PCR, while TCRdb's copy carries only in-frame clones and drops some. The table has approximately 5,000 clones, about 88% seen once; the top ten hold 5.9%. The sample was pancreatic tumor tissue. These TCRs come from a human donor with pancreatic ductal adenocarcinoma. Each CDR3 is given with its conserved first and last residue. The D gene is left open where the match is weak. Clone size is stated in some rows and not others, as once, few, many or a class when expanded.

V	size	J	D	CDR3	DNA
TRBV28	.	TRBJ2-7	.	CASNRPGVGAYEQYF	TGTGCCAGCAATCGTCCAGGGGTAGGGGCCTACGAGCAGTACTTC
TRBV11-2	once	TRBJ1-5	TRBD1	CASSLGQGNQPQHF	TGTGCCAGCAGCCTGGGACAGGGAAATCAGCCCCAGCATTTT
TRBV7-9	.	TRBJ1-4	TRBD1	CASSNGQGGSEKLFF	TGTGCCAGCAGCAACGGACAGGGGGGATCGGAAAAACTGTTTTTT
TRBV7-9	few	TRBJ1-2	.	CASSLTDTYGYTF	TGTGCCAGCAGCTTAACAGACACTTATGGCTACACCTTC
TRBV7-9	.	TRBJ2-1	.	CASSWSSYNEQFF	TGTGCCAGCAGCTGGAGTTCCTACAATGAGCAGTTCTTC
TRBV12-5	.	TRBJ2-7	TRBD1	CASSAGTGTISGIYEQYF	TGTGCTAGTTCGGCCGGGACAGGGACTATATCGGGCATCTACGAGCAGTACTTC
TRBV25-1	.	TRBJ1-4	TRBD1	CASSDLRDSKGSNEKLFF	TGTGCCAGCAGTGATCTCCGGGACAGCAAAGGTTCTAATGAAAAACTGTTTTTT
TRBV7-2	few	TRBJ1-3	.	CASSLAQGNTIYF	TGTGCCAGCAGCTTAGCGCAGGGAAACACCATATATTTT
TRBV18	.	TRBJ2-7	TRBD1	CASSLDRGGSSQYF	TGTGCCAGCTCTCTGGACAGGGGAGGGAGTAGCCAGTACTTC
TRBV7-6	.	TRBJ1-4	.	CASRRGPSANEKLFF	TGTGCCAGCCGACGGGGCCCGTCAGCTAATGAAAAACTGTTTTTT
TRBV9	.	TRBJ2-5	TRBD2	CASSMWTSPQETQYF	TGTGCCAGCAGCATGTGGACTAGCCCCCAAGAGACCCAGTACTTC
TRBV28	.	TRBJ2-1	.	CASSLPQGYNEQFF	TGTGCCAGCAGTTTACCTCAGGGGTACAATGAGCAGTTCTTC
TRBV7-2	.	TRBJ2-5	.	CASRSGTLETQYF	TGTGCCAGCAGGTCCGGGACTCTGGAGACCCAGTACTTC
TRBV18	.	TRBJ2-3	.	CASSSYTDTQYF	TGTGCCAGCTCATCCTACACAGATACGCAGTATTTT
TRBV6-6	.	TRBJ2-7	TRBD1	CATSTGSLREQYF	TGTGCCACGTCGACAGGGTCCTTACGCGAGCAGTACTTC